This T cell receptor beta chain was identified during a study of shared clonotypes between healthy human individuals. Study details: A couple of women and a few men aged 18 to 49 served as donors.

Each subset's genomic DNA was split evenly across several immunoSEQ plates. Replicate PCRs were loaded with roughly 0.3 ug DNA from unsorted PBMC, about 29,000 T cell genomes. Some clones are missing from TCRdb's copy, which holds only in-frame ones; the method was immunoSEQ multiplex PCR. This sample has fewer than 650,000 clones, with around three quarters found just once. The CDR3 is 14 residues long. The V gene's germline CDR1 is GTSNPN and CDR2 SVGIG (reference sequence). Trimming pared 4 bases from V and 2 bases from J, leaving 9 bases between. The chain is built from TRBV30 and TRBJ1-6; no clear D. The clonotype was recovered from a woman aged 40 to 50 in good health. Some clones in this sample may be carry-over from other donors' samples. Input material: PBMCs. The CDR3 protein is CAWKGTAYNSPLHF. The CDR3 DNA is TGTGCCTGGAAGGGAACAGCCTATAATTCACCCCTCCACTTT. Full variable domain (rest looked up from reference TRBV30 and TRBJ1-6): SQTIHQWPATLVQPVGSPLSLECTVEGTSNPNLYWYRQAAGRGLQLLFYSVGIGQISSEVPQNLSASRPQDRQFILSSKKLLLSDSGFYLCAWKGTAYNSPLHFGNGTRLTVT.